A selection of T cell receptor beta chains follows, all from one sample in a study of blood T cell repertoires in COVID-19. Sequenced by immunoSEQ multiplex PCR; TCRdb stores in-frame clones only, minus some. The data hold approximately 140,000 clones, with about 88% observed a single time. Input material: peripheral blood. The receptors were sampled from an elderly woman with acute or convalescent COVID-19. The CDR3 runs from the conserved cysteine through the conserved F or W. The D gene is left open where the match is weak. Clone size is shown for a subset of rows, as once, few, many or a class of expanded clone.

v_gene: TRBV7-9; d_gene: TRBD1; j_gene: TRBJ2-5; abundance: NA; CDR3nt: TGTGCCAGCAGCTTAGCTACAGGGGGCGCGGAGACCCAGTACTTC; CDR3aa: CASSLATGGAETQYF
v_gene: TRBV30; d_gene: NA; j_gene: TRBJ2-7; abundance: few; CDR3nt: TGTGCCTGGAGTGTATCCCGCTACGAGCAGTACTTC; CDR3aa: CAWSVSRYEQYF
v_gene: TRBV10-3; d_gene: TRBD2; j_gene: TRBJ2-3; abundance: NA; CDR3nt: TGTGCCATCAGTGCCGGGGGTAGCGGGATAGGAACTAGCACAGATACGCAGTATTTT; CDR3aa: CAISAGGSGIGTSTDTQYF
v_gene: TRBV18; d_gene: NA; j_gene: TRBJ2-1; abundance: NA; CDR3nt: TGTGCCAGCTCACCCTCACGCGACACCTGGGAGTTCTTC; CDR3aa: CASSPSRDTWEFF
v_gene: TRBV5-6; d_gene: NA; j_gene: TRBJ1-1; abundance: NA; CDR3nt: TGTGCCAGCAGCTTGCCGGGAACTGAAGCTTTCTTT; CDR3aa: CASSLPGTEAFF
v_gene: TRBV6-6; d_gene: TRBD2; j_gene: TRBJ2-1; abundance: NA; CDR3nt: TGTGCCAGCAGTCACCGGACTAGCGGGGGGACACCGGGTGAGCAGTTCTTC; CDR3aa: CASSHRTSGGTPGEQFF
v_gene: TRBV11-3; d_gene: TRBD2; j_gene: TRBJ2-3; abundance: NA; CDR3nt: TGTGCCAGCAGCTCGGGACTAGCGGGAGCTTCTAGCACAGATACGCAGTATTTT; CDR3aa: CASSSGLAGASSTDTQYF
v_gene: TRBV12-3/TRBV12-4; d_gene: NA; j_gene: TRBJ1-3; abundance: NA; CDR3nt: TGTGCCGGGAGGAGGGGAAACACCATATATTTT; CDR3aa: CAGRRGNTIYF
v_gene: TRBV25-1; d_gene: NA; j_gene: TRBJ2-1; abundance: NA; CDR3nt: TGTGCCAGCAGTGCTTTGGGGGGTGAGCAGTTCTTC; CDR3aa: CASSALGGEQFF
v_gene: TRBV5-1; d_gene: TRBD1; j_gene: TRBJ1-1; abundance: NA; CDR3nt: TGCGCCAGCAGCTTTAGGACAGGTATGAACACTGAAGCTTTCTTT; CDR3aa: CASSFRTGMNTEAFF
v_gene: TRBV7-9; d_gene: TRBD1; j_gene: TRBJ1-1; abundance: NA; CDR3nt: TGTGCCAGCAGCCCTAACACAGGGGTTGCTTTCTTT; CDR3aa: CASSPNTGVAFF
v_gene: TRBV6-5; d_gene: NA; j_gene: TRBJ1-5; abundance: NA; CDR3nt: TGTGCCATCAGGGAGGGGAATCAGCCCCAGCATTTT; CDR3aa: CAIREGNQPQHF
v_gene: TRBV5-4; d_gene: TRBD1; j_gene: TRBJ1-2; abundance: NA; CDR3nt: TGTGCCAGCAGCCGGGACAGGTATTATGGCTACACCTTC; CDR3aa: CASSRDRYYGYTF
v_gene: TRBV7-9; d_gene: NA; j_gene: TRBJ2-3; abundance: NA; CDR3nt: TGTGCCAGCAGCCCATCTTACGGCCGGGGGACAGATACGCAGTATTTT; CDR3aa: CASSPSYGRGTDTQYF
v_gene: TRBV30; d_gene: TRBD2; j_gene: TRBJ2-5; abundance: NA; CDR3nt: TGTGCCTGGAGTGCTGGAGCTAGCGGGGCGGTGACCCAGTACTTC; CDR3aa: CAWSAGASGAVTQYF
v_gene: TRBV7-9; d_gene: TRBD1; j_gene: TRBJ1-4; abundance: NA; CDR3nt: TGTGCCAGCAGCTCCACAGGGGCAACTAATGAAAAACTGTTTTTT; CDR3aa: CASSSTGATNEKLFF
v_gene: TRBV5-8; d_gene: TRBD2; j_gene: TRBJ2-5; abundance: few; CDR3nt: TGTGCCAGCAGCTTGGAAGGGGGACTAGCGGGCTTACAAGAGACCCAGTACTTC; CDR3aa: CASSLEGGLAGLQETQYF
v_gene: TRBV6-4; d_gene: TRBD1; j_gene: TRBJ1-2; abundance: NA; CDR3nt: TGTGCCAGCAGTCTTTACGGGACAGGGGGCGAAACTGGCTACACCTTC; CDR3aa: CASSLYGTGGETGYTF
v_gene: TRBV5-4; d_gene: TRBD2; j_gene: TRBJ2-6; abundance: once; CDR3nt: TGTGCCAGCAGCCGTCGGGGGGGATTCTCTGGGGCCAACGTCCTGACTTTC; CDR3aa: CASSRRGGFSGANVLTF
v_gene: TRBV4-3; d_gene: TRBD2; j_gene: TRBJ2-5; abundance: once; CDR3nt: TGCGCCAGCAGCCAAACTAGCGGAGAGACCCAGTACTTC; CDR3aa: CASSQTSGETQYF
v_gene: TRBV18; d_gene: TRBD1; j_gene: TRBJ1-5; abundance: NA; CDR3nt: TGTGCCAGCTCATGGGGACAGGGGAAAAATCAGCCCCAGCATTTT; CDR3aa: CASSWGQGKNQPQHF
v_gene: TRBV7-2; d_gene: NA; j_gene: TRBJ1-4; abundance: NA; CDR3nt: TGTGCCAGCAGCTTAGGGCAAGCGTATGCCGGTCCTAATGAAAAACTGTTTTTT; CDR3aa: CASSLGQAYAGPNEKLFF
v_gene: TRBV3-1/TRBV3-2; d_gene: TRBD2; j_gene: TRBJ2-1; abundance: NA; CDR3nt: TGTGCCAGCAGCCAACCCAGCGGGAGGACCGGAGTTGAGCAGTTCTTC; CDR3aa: CASSQPSGRTGVEQFF
v_gene: TRBV2; d_gene: NA; j_gene: TRBJ1-1; abundance: NA; CDR3nt: TGTGCCAGCAGTTGGGCCAATTCCAACACTGAAGCTTTCTTT; CDR3aa: CASSWANSNTEAFF
v_gene: TRBV7-9; d_gene: TRBD1; j_gene: TRBJ1-2; abundance: NA; CDR3nt: TGTGCCAGCAGCTTATTATCAGGGGGCAACTATGGCTACACCTTC; CDR3aa: CASSLLSGGNYGYTF
v_gene: TRBV7-8; d_gene: NA; j_gene: TRBJ1-1; abundance: NA; CDR3nt: TGTGCCAGCAGCTTAGTGGGCAGAAACACTGAAGCTTTCTTT; CDR3aa: CASSLVGRNTEAFF
v_gene: TRBV7-2; d_gene: NA; j_gene: TRBJ1-5; abundance: NA; CDR3nt: TGTGCCAGCAGCTTACGGGACACATATCAGCCCCAGCATTTT; CDR3aa: CASSLRDTYQPQHF
v_gene: TRBV4-1; d_gene: NA; j_gene: TRBJ1-6; abundance: NA; CDR3nt: TGCGCCAGCAGCCCGAGGGCGGCAGAAGGGCGGAATTCACCCCTCCACTTT; CDR3aa: CASSPRAAEGRNSPLHF
v_gene: TRBV29-1; d_gene: NA; j_gene: TRBJ1-5; abundance: NA; CDR3nt: TGCAGCGTTGGCGAGGGGGGCAATCAGCCCCAGCATTTT; CDR3aa: CSVGEGGNQPQHF
v_gene: TRBV7-9; d_gene: NA; j_gene: TRBJ1-3; abundance: NA; CDR3nt: TGTGCCAGCAGCTTAGTACAGCTTGCCTCTGGAAACACCATATATTTT; CDR3aa: CASSLVQLASGNTIYF
v_gene: TRBV6-5; d_gene: NA; j_gene: TRBJ2-7; abundance: NA; CDR3nt: TGTGCCAGCCAAGGGGATGGTTACGAGCAGTACTTC; CDR3aa: CASQGDGYEQYF
v_gene: TRBV12-3/TRBV12-4; d_gene: NA; j_gene: TRBJ1-1; abundance: NA; CDR3nt: TGTGCCAGCAGTACGGACACTGAAGCTTTCTTT; CDR3aa: CASSTDTEAFF
v_gene: TRBV5-4; d_gene: TRBD2; j_gene: TRBJ2-1; abundance: NA; CDR3nt: TGTGCCAGCAGCCCATCTAGCGGGAGCTACAATGAGCAGTTCTTC; CDR3aa: CASSPSSGSYNEQFF